This TCR beta chain was observed in a study of blood T cell repertoires in COVID-19. Looking at the study overall: Collection of acute and convalescent COVID-19 samples took place in the United States, Italy and Spain. The analysed material was cDNA or gDNA that came from T cells, B-cell-depleted T cells, or PBMCs.

Study processing details: It was from reference gene primer amplification that nucleated cell counts were estimated. Some clones are missing from TCRdb's copy, which holds only in-frame ones; the method was immunoSEQ multiplex PCR. D and trimming were read from the DNA, whereas the V and J calls and clone size are those reported in that table. The table records roughly 280,000 clones, 80% to 90% of them present only once. With V trimmed by 0 bases and J by 3 bases, 4 bases remained unmatched. There are 16 residues in the CDR3. The germline V gene has CDR1 SGHVS and CDR2 FQNEAQ. This TCR was sampled from a woman in her seventies with acute or convalescent COVID-19. Sequenced material: peripheral blood. The V gene is TRBV7-8, the J gene TRBJ1-3; 8 bases match TRBD1. CDR3 nucleotide sequence: TGTGCCAGCAGCTTAGCGCGGACAGGGTTTGGAAACACCATATATTTT. It yields the protein CASSLARTGFGNTIYF.